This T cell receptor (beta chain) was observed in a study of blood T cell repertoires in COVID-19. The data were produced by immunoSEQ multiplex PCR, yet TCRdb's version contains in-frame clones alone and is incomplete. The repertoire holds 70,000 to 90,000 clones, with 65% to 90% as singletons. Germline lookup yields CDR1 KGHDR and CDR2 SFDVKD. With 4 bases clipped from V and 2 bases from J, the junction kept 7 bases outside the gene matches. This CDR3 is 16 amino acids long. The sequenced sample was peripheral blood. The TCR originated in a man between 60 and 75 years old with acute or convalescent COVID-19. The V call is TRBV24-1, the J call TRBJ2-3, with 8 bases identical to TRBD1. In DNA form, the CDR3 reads TGTGCCACCAGTGACTCAGACAGGGGATACACAGATACGCAGTATTTT. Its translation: CATSDSDRGYTDTQYF.